These T cell receptor beta chains were read from a single sample in a study of PD-1 blockade in mismatch repair-deficient tumors. Repertoires were generated with immunoSEQ multiplex PCR, while TCRdb's copy carries only in-frame clones and drops some. The sample has more than 90,000 clones, about 80% seen once; the top ten hold approximately 4.7%. The material was peripheral blood, obtained around 60 weeks after starting pembrolizumab. The receptor source for this set is an adult with mismatch repair-deficient cancer. Each CDR3 is given with its conserved first and last residue. D genes are given only for firm matches. Only part of the rows carry a size: once, few, many, or a class if the clone is expanded.

V gene	J gene	clone size	D gene	CDR3 protein	CDR3 DNA
TRBV29-1	TRBJ2-5	.	TRBD2	CSVEIAGGVETQYF	TGCAGCGTTGAAATAGCGGGAGGAGTAGAGACCCAGTACTTC
TRBV4-2	TRBJ2-3	.	.	CASSQDLDSTDTQYF	TGTGCCAGCAGCCAAGATCTAGACAGCACAGATACGCAGTATTTT
TRBV7-2	TRBJ2-1	.	.	CASSLALAVTEQFF	TGTGCCAGCAGCTTAGCGTTAGCGGTTACAGAGCAGTTCTTC
TRBV6-1	TRBJ2-2	once	.	CASSESGSAGELFF	TGTGCCAGCAGTGAATCCGGGAGCGCCGGGGAGCTGTTTTTT
TRBV7-6	TRBJ2-3	.	TRBD2	CASSLPAGGRTDTQYF	TGTGCCAGCAGCTTACCGGCGGGAGGGCGGACAGATACGCAGTATTTT
TRBV2	TRBJ1-1	.	.	CASSGTGRGEAFF	TGTGCCAGCAGTGGGACTGGTCGGGGTGAAGCTTTCTTT
TRBV28	TRBJ2-7	.	.	CASGGTFGEQYF	TGTGCCAGCGGCGGGACCTTTGGCGAGCAGTACTTC
TRBV6-6	TRBJ2-7	.	TRBD2	CASSYRSGSYEQYF	TGTGCCAGCAGTTACAGGAGCGGGAGTTACGAGCAGTACTTC
TRBV6-5	TRBJ1-2	.	.	CATTGLNFYGYTF	TGTGCCACTACGGGACTGAATTTTTATGGCTACACCTTC
TRBV6-5	TRBJ2-7	.	TRBD2	CASRLTSGGEQYF	TGTGCCAGCAGACTTACTAGCGGGGGTGAGCAGTACTTC
TRBV19	TRBJ2-7	.	TRBD2	CASSPTSGHSYEQYF	TGTGCCAGTAGTCCTACTAGCGGACACTCCTACGAGCAGTACTTC
TRBV5-6	TRBJ1-2	.	TRBD1	CASKWTGDNYGYTF	TGTGCCAGCAAGTGGACAGGGGATAACTATGGCTACACCTTC
TRBV9	TRBJ1-4	once	.	CASSSKGGRNEKLFF	TGTGCCAGCAGCTCAAAGGGGGGGCGCAATGAAAAACTGTTTTTT
TRBV29-1	TRBJ1-1	once	TRBD1	CSVTGLMNTEAFF	TGCAGCGTGACAGGGCTTATGAACACTGAAGCTTTCTTT
TRBV6-5	TRBJ1-5	.	TRBD1	CASRGDRIGNQPQHF	TGTGCCAGCAGGGGGGACAGAATTGGCAATCAGCCCCAGCATTTT
TRBV5-1	TRBJ1-3	.	.	CASSLFPPEQSSGNTIYF	TGCGCCAGCAGCTTGTTCCCCCCCGAGCAGAGCTCTGGAAACACCATATATTTT
TRBV30	TRBJ2-3	.	TRBD1	CAWSVLGDRGTQYF	TGTGCCTGGAGTGTACTAGGGGACAGAGGTACGCAGTATTTT
TRBV14	TRBJ1-2	.	.	CASSQFPRTGYTF	TGTGCCAGCAGCCAATTTCCCAGGACTGGCTACACCTTC
TRBV5-6	TRBJ1-1	.	.	CASSLEQGVNTEAFF	TGTGCCAGCAGCTTGGAACAGGGTGTGAACACTGAAGCTTTCTTT
TRBV15	TRBJ2-7	.	TRBD1	CATSGGTGTYEQYF	TGTGCCACCAGCGGCGGGACAGGGACATACGAGCAGTACTTC
TRBV9	TRBJ2-5	once	.	CASSGRLDQETQYF	TGTGCCAGCAGCGGACGTTTGGACCAAGAGACCCAGTACTTC
TRBV27	TRBJ2-1	.	.	CASSPGTLGEQFF	TGTGCCAGCAGTCCAGGGACGTTGGGTGAGCAGTTCTTC
TRBV7-3	TRBJ2-1	.	.	CASSRRAGAYNEQFF	TGTGCCAGCAGCCGCCGGGCAGGGGCGTACAATGAGCAGTTCTTC
TRBV6-1	TRBJ2-7	.	.	CASSEARLGRGEQYF	TGTGCCAGCAGTGAAGCGCGTTTGGGCAGGGGCGAGCAGTACTTC
TRBV6-7	TRBJ2-2	.	TRBD2	CASSYVCREGRFPGELFF	TGTGCCAGCAGTTATGTCTGTCGGGAGGGGCGCTTCCCCGGGGAGCTGTTTTTT
TRBV19	TRBJ1-4	.	.	CASSVQREKLFF	TGTGCCAGTAGTGTCCAGCGTGAAAAACTGTTTTTT
TRBV19	TRBJ2-1	.	TRBD2	CASSLAGVSNEQFF	TGTGCCAGTTCTCTAGCGGGAGTAAGTAATGAGCAGTTCTTC
TRBV7-9	TRBJ1-1	.	.	CASSLSDTEAFF	TGTGCCAGCAGCTTATCTGACACTGAAGCTTTCTTT
TRBV5-6	TRBJ2-7	.	TRBD1	CASRRTGGSNYEQYF	TGTGCCAGCAGACGGACAGGGGGATCAAACTACGAGCAGTACTTC
TRBV4-1	TRBJ2-3	.	TRBD2	CASSQDRTSGSNTQYF	TGCGCCAGCAGCCAAGATAGGACTAGCGGGAGCAATACGCAGTATTTT
TRBV6-1	TRBJ2-7	few	TRBD1	CASREGARYEQYF	TGTGCCAGCAGAGAGGGGGCGCGATACGAGCAGTACTTC
TRBV5-3	TRBJ1-4	.	TRBD1	CARSLKDRDSTTNEKLFF	TGTGCCAGAAGCTTGAAGGACAGGGATAGTACAACTAATGAAAAACTGTTTTTT
TRBV7-9	TRBJ1-2	once	.	CASSHGEGFYGYTF	TGTGCCAGCAGCCACGGAGAAGGCTTCTATGGCTACACCTTC
TRBV27	TRBJ1-5	.	TRBD1	CASSPRGQSSNQPQHF	TGTGCCAGCAGTCCTAGGGGACAGTCGAGCAATCAGCCCCAGCATTTT
TRBV23-1	TRBJ2-3	.	TRBD2	CASSQRTSGKYTDTQYF	TGCGCCAGCAGTCAGAGGACTAGCGGGAAGTACACAGATACGCAGTATTTT
TRBV4-2	TRBJ2-7	few	TRBD1	CASSPVRDSAEQYF	TGTGCCAGCAGCCCGGTTCGGGACAGCGCTGAGCAGTACTTC
TRBV6-5	TRBJ2-7	.	.	CASSYPGVKQSEQYF	TGTGCCAGCAGTTACCCAGGGGTTAAGCAGTCCGAGCAGTACTTC
TRBV7-9	TRBJ2-5	.	.	CASSRAKGEYQETQYF	TGTGCCAGCAGCCGCGCTAAAGGAGAGTACCAAGAGACCCAGTACTTC
TRBV27	TRBJ2-4	.	TRBD2	CASSLSGTSGRLAKNIQYF	TGTGCCAGCAGTTTATCCGGGACTAGCGGGAGATTGGCCAAAAACATTCAGTACTTC
TRBV19	TRBJ1-2	.	.	CASSIDEVYGYTF	TGTGCCAGTAGTATTGACGAGGTATATGGCTACACCTTC